This TCR beta chain was recorded in a study of blood T cell repertoires in COVID-19. Study details: Whether acute or convalescent, the COVID-19 samples came from the United States, Italy and Spain.

Methods used by the authors: Using reference gene primer amplification, nucleated cell counts were estimated. Here immunoSEQ multiplex PCR was the method, and the copy in TCRdb shows in-frame clones only, minus some. V, J and clone size reflect that table, while D and trimming were determined from the DNA. The repertoire holds 200,000 to 300,000 clones, with roughly 85% as singletons. This clone was found a few times. With 4 bases clipped from V and 6 bases from J, the junction kept 5 bases outside the gene matches. The CDR3 length is 16 residues. The germline gives CDR1 SGHRS, CDR2 YFSETQ. The sequence was obtained from a woman aged 18-29 years with acute or convalescent COVID-19. Sequencing was carried out using peripheral blood. The chain combines TRBV5-1 with TRBJ2-3; 16 bases match TRBD2. The CDR3 DNA follows: TGCGCCAGCAGCCACGGGACTAGCGGGAGGGCGGATACGCAGTATTTT. This gives the protein CASSHGTSGRADTQYF.